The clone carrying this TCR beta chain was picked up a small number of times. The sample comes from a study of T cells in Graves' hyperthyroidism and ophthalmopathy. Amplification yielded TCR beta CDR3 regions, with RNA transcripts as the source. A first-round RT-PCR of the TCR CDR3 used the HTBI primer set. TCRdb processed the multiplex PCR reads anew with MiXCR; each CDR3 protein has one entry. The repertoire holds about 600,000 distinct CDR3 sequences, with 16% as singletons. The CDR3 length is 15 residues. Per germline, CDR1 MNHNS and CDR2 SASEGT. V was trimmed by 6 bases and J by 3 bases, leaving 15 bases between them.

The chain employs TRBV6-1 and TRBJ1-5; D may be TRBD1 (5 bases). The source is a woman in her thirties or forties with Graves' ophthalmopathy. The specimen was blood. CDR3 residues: CASRDAGSYNQPQHF. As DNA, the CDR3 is TGTGCCAGCAGGGATGCAGGGTCATACAATCAGCCCCAGCATTTT.